This paragraph reports one T cell receptor (beta chain). This clonotype was observed once. Which antigen it targets is not known. No qualities accompany the bases; no much larger clone lies one base away. Resting on one read, the evidence is weak. This specimen comes from a study of CD8 T cells in ankylosing spondylitis (dated by TCRdb to about 2017). Looking at the study overall: T cell receptor beta repertoires were profiled in healthy donors and ankylosing spondylitis patients so that disease-linked TCR variants could be found. The full study cohort was made up of about two dozen ankylosing spondylitis patients and around 100 healthy donors. Peripheral blood samples were taken, and synovial fluid was additionally collected from ankylosing spondylitis patients.

Beyond this particular receptor, the publication reports: According to the report, matched synovial fluid samples from ankylosing spondylitis patients were significantly enriched for the disease-linked clones. The disease-linked clones showed a CD8+ phenotype and occurred at relatively low frequencies in peripheral blood. Blood from ankylosing spondylitis patients appeared to be characterized by a TCR beta motif composed of roughly 8 highly homologous amino acid variants. Some motif variants were previously reported in synovial fluid and blood of reactive arthritis patients, suggesting common disease-initiation mechanisms.

The CDR3 goes from the cysteine to the phenylalanine over 14 residues. The only DNA kept is the CDR3, 42 bases in frame from the first base. V sheds 0 bases and J sheds 0 bases, leaving 7 bases between their ends. CDR1 and CDR2, per the germline V gene, are SGDLS and YYNGEE. For sequencing, an Illumina HiSeq 2500 was employed. Quantitative 5'-RACE with molecular barcodes was used to prepare TCR beta libraries. The authors' analysis ran thus. A new computational method, built on a probabilistic model of VDJ rearrangement, was used to identify disease-linked TCR variants. The raw public data were reprocessed by TCRdb itself: fastp quality trimming at Q25, MiXCR clonotype calling, in-frame beta chains only. Rows are unified per CDR3 protein, each entry keeping the most common DNA and genes. In this record, the V and J calls reflect TCRdb's handling and not the investigators' own analysis. The sample contains some 340,000 distinct CDR3 sequences, approximately 15% of them found a single time. Together, the top ten hold approximately 0.99% of the sample.

The receptor was isolated from a male donor with ankylosing spondylitis or in good health (not recorded which). The chain couples TRBV9 to TRBJ2-7; no D gene is confidently identified. The specimen sequenced was blood, either unsorted or a sorted T cell fraction (not recorded which). In nucleotide form, the sequence is TGTGCCAGCAGCGTAGGCGGCTACTCCTACGAGCAGTACTTC. This encodes CASSVGGYSYEQYF.